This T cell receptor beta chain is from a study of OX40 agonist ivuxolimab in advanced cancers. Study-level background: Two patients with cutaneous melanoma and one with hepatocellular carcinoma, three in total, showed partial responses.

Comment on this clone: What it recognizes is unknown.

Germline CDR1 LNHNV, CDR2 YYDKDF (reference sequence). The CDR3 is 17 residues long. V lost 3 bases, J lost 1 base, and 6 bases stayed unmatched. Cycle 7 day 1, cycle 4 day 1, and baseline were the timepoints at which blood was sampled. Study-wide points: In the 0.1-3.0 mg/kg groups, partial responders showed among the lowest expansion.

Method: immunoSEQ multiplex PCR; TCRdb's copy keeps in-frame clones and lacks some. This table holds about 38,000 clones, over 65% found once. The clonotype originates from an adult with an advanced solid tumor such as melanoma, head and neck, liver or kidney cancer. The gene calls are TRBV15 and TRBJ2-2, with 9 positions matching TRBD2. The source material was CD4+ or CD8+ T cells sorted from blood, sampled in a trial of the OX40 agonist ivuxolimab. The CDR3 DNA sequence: TGTGCCACCAGCAGGGTACTTAGCGGGAGGAACACCGGGGAGCTGTTTTTT. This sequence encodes CATSRVLSGRNTGELFF.